This T cell receptor beta chain was recovered during a study of control samples from healthy donors and cancer patients. Assay used: immunoSEQ multiplex PCR; TCRdb lists only in-frame clones, some missing. The table has under 200,000 clones, 88% seen once. The CDR3 length is 16 residues. V lost 0 bases, J lost 2 bases, and 14 bases lay in between. Germline CDR1 and CDR2: SGHRS and YFSETQ. This chain connects TRBV5-1 to TRBJ2-5, with D maybe TRBD2 (5 bases). The sequence was collected from a woman aged 30 to 39 in good health. The sequencing input was blood. The CDR3 spells CASSLVGGAKQETQYF. The CDR3 DNA sequence: TGCGCCAGCAGCTTGGTTGGAGGAGCAAAACAAGAGACCCAGTACTTC.